The sequence of this T cell receptor beta chain was determined in a study of blood T cells in healthy people across ages. Germline V gene data show CDR1 as SGHRS and CDR2 as YFSETQ. There are 17 residues in the CDR3. Trimming removed 0 bases from V and 0 bases from J, with 10 bases in between. For the second PCR, which ran for about 7 to 11 cycles, a sample-barcoded 5' primer and a J-beta primer mix were used. TCRdb recomputed calls from the 5' RACE reads with MiXCR, one row per CDR3 protein. The table lists about 1 million distinct CDR3 sequences, almost 25% of them singletons. The same sample was also studied in work on T cells of mothers and their children.

The sequence was collected from a girl aged 2-15 years in good health. The rearrangement uses TRBV5-1 and TRBJ1-6; the D gene is possibly TRBD1 (6 bases). The sequencing input was blood. DNA of the CDR3: TGCGCCAGCAGCTTGGAAGGACAGAGCTCCTATAATTCACCCCTCCACTTT. Its protein product is CASSLEGQSSYNSPLHF. Complete variable domain (other parts from reference TRBV5-1 and TRBJ1-6): KAGVTQTPRYLIKTRGQQVTLSCSPISGHRSVSWYQQTPGQGLQFLFEYFSETQRNKGNFPGRFSGRQFSNSRSEMNVSTLELGDSALYLCASSLEGQSSYNSPLHFGNGTRLTVT.